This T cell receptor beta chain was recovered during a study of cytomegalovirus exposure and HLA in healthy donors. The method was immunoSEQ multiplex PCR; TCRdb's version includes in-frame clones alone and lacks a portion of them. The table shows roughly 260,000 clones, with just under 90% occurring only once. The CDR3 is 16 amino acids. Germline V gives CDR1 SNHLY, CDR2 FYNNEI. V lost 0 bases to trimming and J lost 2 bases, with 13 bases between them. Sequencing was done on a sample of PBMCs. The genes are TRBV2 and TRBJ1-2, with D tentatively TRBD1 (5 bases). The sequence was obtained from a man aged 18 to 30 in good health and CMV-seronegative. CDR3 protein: CASSEARGVANYGYTF. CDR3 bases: TGTGCCAGCAGTGAAGCAAGGGGTGTAGCCAACTATGGCTACACCTTC.